This T cell receptor beta chain came from a study of blood T cell repertoires in COVID-19. Study overall: Italy, Spain and the United States were the sources of the convalescent and acute COVID-19 samples. PBMCs, B-cell-depleted T cells, or T cells provided the cDNA or gDNA that made up the material.

In the original analysis: Amplification with reference gene primers provided the estimates of nucleated cell counts. Profiling relied on immunoSEQ multiplex PCR, and the TCRdb table lists in-frame clones only, not all of them. V and J calls and clone size are given by that table; D and trimming were obtained from the DNA. Among under 300,000 clones listed, roughly 87% were seen once. This CDR3 is built from 15 residues. Trimming took 4 bases from V and 3 from J, leaving 15 bases between them. In germline, CDR1 is SGHAT, CDR2 FQDESV (reference sequence). The chain has TRBV11-1 and TRBJ1-1, with D tentatively TRBD1 (5 bases). Sequencing was done on a sample of PBMCs or T cells enriched from blood (not recorded which). The sequence was collected from a woman aged 25 to 39 with acute COVID-19. CDR3 coding DNA: TGTGCCAGCAGCTCGAGGGGAGGAGGGTACACTGAAGCTTTCTTT. It yields the protein CASSSRGGGYTEAFF.